These 14 T cell receptor beta chains originate from one sample sequenced in a study of T cell changes during pregnancy in multiple sclerosis (dated by TCRdb to the late 2010s). The protocol used for the library was the immunoSEQ multiplex PCR assay. TCRdb carries this immuneACCESS record with in-frame sequences only. Its versions omit some clonotypes, under half of them owing to an unresolved V gene in the studies checked, with the rest unexplained. The table for this sample lists almost 50,000 clones; more than 85% of them were counted only once. The ten largest clones take up roughly 0.98% of the sample. The sample consisted of peripheral blood, taken after pregnancy. The receptor source for this set is a female donor with multiple sclerosis, enrolled in a pregnancy study.

In this sample, this clone turned up once. This chain uses TRBV19 with TRBJ2-5; D is possibly TRBD1 (6 bases). Germline lookup yields CDR1 LNHDA and CDR2 SQIVND (reference sequence). The V end was cut by 6 bases, the J end by 2 bases, with 10 bases between. The CDR3 has 13 amino acids. The CDR3 loop reads CASRMTGQETQYF. The CDR3 DNA follows: TGTGCCAGTAGGATGACAGGTCAAGAGACCCAGTACTTC.

The chain couples TRBV19 to TRBJ2-2, with 8 bases that match TRBD2. The CDR3 has 17 amino acids. After removal of 2 bases from V and 6 bases from J, the junction contained 11 bases not matched to a gene. Looked up from germline, CDR1 is LNHDA and CDR2 is SQIVND (reference sequence). Written as DNA, the CDR3 is TGTGCCAGTAGTATAAGAGGGGCCCGGACTAGCCCCGGGGAGCTGTTTTTT. Translated, it gives CASSIRGARTSPGELFF.

In DNA, the CDR3 is TGTGCCAGCACCTCTAGCGGGGGACCACGCGAGCAGTACTTC. Translating it yields CASTSSGGPREQYF. The chain has TRBV25-1 and TRBJ2-7; the match to TRBD2 covers 10 bases. J gave up 6 bases and V 7 bases, and 9 bases lay outside the gene matches. Germline V gene sequence: CDR1 MGHDK, CDR2 SYGVNS. There are 14 residues in the CDR3.

The chain combines TRBV27 with TRBJ2-7; maybe TRBD2 (5 bases). V lost 5 bases to trimming and J lost 5 bases, with 13 bases between them. Looked up from germline, CDR1 is MNHEY and CDR2 is SMNVEV (reference sequence). The CDR3 is 13 residues long. The CDR3 DNA reads TGTGCCAGCAGTCCCTATCTCGGGGACGAGCAGTACTTC. Its protein is CASSPYLGDEQYF.

The chain employs TRBV30 and TRBJ1-4, with a possible D match to TRBD1 (6 bases). Germline loops: CDR1 GTSNPN, CDR2 SVGIG (reference sequence). The CDR3 extends over 14 amino acids. V dropped 0 bases and J dropped 6 bases, with 11 bases sitting between them. The CDR3 region is CAWSVLRGDEKLFF. CDR3 nucleotide sequence: TGTGCCTGGAGTGTACTCAGGGGTGATGAAAAACTGTTTTTT.

This rearrangement joins TRBV5-5 to TRBJ2-3; D remains unclear. This CDR3 is 14 amino acids long. Germline lookup yields CDR1 SGHKS and CDR2 YYEKEE (reference sequence). Trimming took off 0 bases at V and 2 bases at J, with 7 bases between the two ends. CDR3 DNA sequence: TGTGCCAGCAGCTTGGGCAGGATCACAGATACGCAGTATTTT. Its protein is CASSLGRITDTQYF. The whole variable domain, remainder taken from reference TRBV5-5 and TRBJ2-3, is DAGVTQSPTHLIKTRGQQVTLRCSPISGHKSVSWYQQVLGQGPQFIFQYYEKEERGRGNFPDRFSARQFPNYSSELNVNALLLGDSALYLCASSLGRITDTQYFGPGTRLTVL.

In DNA, the CDR3 is TGCGCCAGCAGCCAAGATGAGGATCAGCCCCAGCATTTT. Translating gives CASSQDEDQPQHF. The chain is built from TRBV4-3 and TRBJ1-5; D not certain. V shed 0 bases and J shed 5 bases, with 5 bases lying between them. CDR1 is LGHNA and CDR2 is YSLEER in the germline V gene. CDR3 length equals 13 residues.

The chain links TRBV7-2 to TRBJ2-7; D perhaps matches TRBD1 (6 bases). Trimming removed 1 base from V and 2 bases from J, with 12 bases in between. The CDR3 length is 15 residues. Germline CDR1 reads SGHTA; CDR2 reads FQGNSA. In DNA, the CDR3 is TGTGCCAGCAGCTTAGGGCAGGGGTCACCCTACGAGCAGTACTTC. Protein product: CASSLGQGSPYEQYF.

This chain joins TRBV19 and TRBJ2-1; TRBD2 agrees at 7 bases. The V gene end was trimmed by 7 bases and the J gene end by 2 bases; junction bases not matched to a gene: 5. CDR3 length equals 14 residues. Per germline, CDR1 LNHDA and CDR2 SQIVND (reference sequence). The CDR3 sequence is CASIPAGTYNEQFF. The CDR3 nucleotides are TGTGCCAGTATACCAGCGGGGACCTACAATGAGCAGTTCTTC.

The count of this clone is one. The rearrangement links TRBV5-1 to TRBJ2-5; D unclear. The CDR3 totals 11 residues. Germline V lookup: CDR1 SGHRS, CDR2 YFSETQ. Trimming removed 4 bases at V and 5 bases at J, with 6 bases between. The CDR3 DNA reads TGCGCCAGCAGCATTGAGGAGACCCAGTACTTC. This codes for CASSIEETQYF.

The J gene is TRBJ2-1, the V gene TRBV19; 8 nucleotides match TRBD1. In germline, CDR1 is LNHDA, CDR2 SQIVND (reference sequence). The CDR3 totals 17 residues. The ends lost 4 bases at V and 6 bases at J; junction bases unmatched: 14. This CDR3 reads CASSTPDRDKNLNEQFF. CDR3 nucleotides: TGTGCCAGTAGTACCCCGGACAGGGACAAGAACCTCAATGAGCAGTTCTTC.

This clone occurred a few times. The V and J genes are TRBV30 and TRBJ1-2; 7 bases agree with TRBD1. V shed 8 bases and J 0 bases; nucleotides not matched to a gene: 12. Germline V gene sequence: CDR1 GTSNPN, CDR2 SVGIG (reference sequence). The CDR3 has 15 amino acids. The CDR3: CARNPDRDPNYGYTF. CDR3 in DNA: TGTGCCCGTAACCCTGACAGGGACCCTAACTATGGCTACACCTTC.

The chain links TRBV6-1 to TRBJ2-4, with D possibly matching TRBD1 (6 bases). Germline-derived CDR1 and CDR2 are MNHNS and SASEGT. The CDR3 totals 15 residues. The V end lost 6 bases, the J end lost 0 bases, and 12 bases lay between the germline ends. The DNA for the CDR3 is TGTGCCAGCAGCTCGGACAGCCAAGCCAAAAACATTCAGTACTTC. As protein: CASSSDSQAKNIQYF.

In this sample, this clone turned up a few times. V is TRBV29-1 and J is TRBJ1-5; D unresolved. The V end lost 4 bases, the J end lost 7 bases, and 11 bases lay between the germline ends. The germline V gene encodes CDR1 SQVTM and CDR2 ANQGSEA. CDR3 length: 12 residues. The CDR3 protein is CSVAGVGQPQHF. DNA of the CDR3: TGCAGCGTTGCGGGAGTTGGACAGCCCCAGCATTTT. Full variable domain (missing parts from reference TRBV29-1 and TRBJ1-5): SAVISQKPSRDICQRGTSLTIQCQVDSQVTMMFWYRQQPGQSLTLIATANQGSEATYESGFVIDKFPISRPNLTFSTLTVSNMSPEDSSIYLCSVAGVGQPQHFGDGTRLSIL.